The 26 T cell receptor beta chains below all came from one sample that was sequenced in a study of shared T cell receptors in the human thymus. This table comes from immunoSEQ multiplex PCR, and its TCRdb copy is limited to in-frame clones, with some not included. Of about 660,000 clones in the sample, approximately 87% were seen once. The same sample was also studied in work on human thymus T cells.

Sample: thymocytes. All receptors derive from a boy in the first two years of life with a congenital heart defect.

This clone was seen a single time. The chain combines TRBV28 with TRBJ2-1, with D possibly being TRBD2 (6 bases). V lost 3 bases to trimming and J lost 0 bases, with 12 bases between them. CDR3 length: 16 residues. Germline CDR1 is MDHEN and CDR2 is SYDVKM. CDR3 sequence reads: CASSLERVSSYNEQFF. The CDR3, as DNA: TGTGCCAGCAGTTTGGAGCGGGTTAGCTCCTACAATGAGCAGTTCTTC.

V usage is TRBV5-1 and J usage is TRBJ2-3; tentatively, D is TRBD2 (5 bases). Trimming pared 6 bases from V and 2 bases from J, leaving 16 bases between. The CDR3 has 15 amino acids. CDR1 is SGHRS, CDR2 YFSETQ, per germline. The CDR3 reads CASNVERPSTDTQYF. CDR3 nucleotide sequence: TGCGCCAGCAACGTGGAGCGGCCATCCACAGATACGCAGTATTTT. Together with reference TRBV5-1 and TRBJ2-3, the CDR3 gives the full variable domain: KAGVTQTPRYLIKTRGQQVTLSCSPISGHRSVSWYQQTPGQGLQFLFEYFSETQRNKGNFPGRFSGRQFSNSRSEMNVSTLELGDSALYLCASNVERPSTDTQYFGPGTRLTVL.

In nucleotides, the CDR3 is TGTGCCACGCGAGGAGGCCCCCTTTTCGGGGAGCTGTTTTTT. It encodes CATRGGPLFGELFF. This chain links TRBV28 with TRBJ2-2; the D gene is possibly TRBD2 (5 bases). This CDR3 contains 14 residues. V lost 10 bases, J lost 7 bases, and 19 bases lay in between. The germline CDR1 and CDR2 sequences are MDHEN and SYDVKM.

The chain combines TRBV5-6 with TRBJ2-7; TRBD1 is a possible D gene (5 bases). Germline V gives CDR1 SGHDT, CDR2 YYEEEE. Trimming stripped 2 bases from V and 3 bases from J, with 12 bases between. There are 14 residues in the CDR3. The CDR3 DNA follows: TGTGCCAGCAGCTTAGGTCAGGGCCTCTACGAGCAGTACTTC. Protein sequence: CASSLGQGLYEQYF.

The chain links TRBV29-1 to TRBJ2-3; the match to TRBD2 covers 13 bases. The CDR3 runs 18 residues. The germline V gene has CDR1 SQVTM and CDR2 ANQGSEA. Unmatched junction bases numbered 19, after V lost 5 bases and J lost 8 bases. CDR3 amino acids: CSVKAGGQGTSGKGTQYF. The DNA for the CDR3 is TGCAGCGTTAAGGCCGGAGGGCAAGGGACTAGCGGGAAGGGTACGCAGTATTTT.

The gene calls are TRBV27 and TRBJ2-5, with D possibly TRBD2 on 6 matching bases. The V gene lost 8 bases and the J gene lost 4 bases, with 20 bases spanning the gap. The V gene's germline CDR1 is MNHEY and CDR2 SMNVEV (reference sequence). The CDR3 extends over 15 amino acids. The CDR3 nucleotides are TGTGCCAGCCGCCCCCTCGGGGGATCCGGAGAGACCCAGTACTTC. This translates into CASRPLGGSGETQYF.

The chain combines TRBV2 with TRBJ2-3, with TRBD2 matching 7 bases. After removal of 8 bases from V and 2 bases from J, the junction contained 10 bases not matched to a gene. This CDR3 comprises 15 residues. Germline values: CDR1 SNHLY, CDR2 FYNNEI. The DNA for the CDR3 is TGTGCCAGCGGGCGGGGTAGCGGGTCCACAGATACGCAGTATTTT. Its protein is CASGRGSGSTDTQYF.

The V and J genes are TRBV10-1 and TRBJ2-2, with D possibly being TRBD2 (6 bases). The CDR3 has 15 amino acids. Germline CDR1 reads WNHNN; CDR2 reads SYGVQD (reference sequence). Trimming removed 6 bases at V and 4 bases at J, with 15 bases between. In DNA form, the CDR3 reads TGCGCCAGCAGCGCGGGGCCTGGGCGCACCGGGGAGCTGTTTTTT. Translating it yields CASSAGPGRTGELFF.

V usage is TRBV6-5 and J usage is TRBJ1-4; tentatively, D is TRBD1 (5 bases). CDR1 and CDR2 from the germline V gene are MNHEY and SVGAGI. The CDR3 consists of 14 residues. The ends were cut back, 4 bases at V and 7 bases at J, with 13 bases in the middle. The CDR3 here is CASSLSRGSEKLFF. CDR3 DNA: TGTGCCAGCAGTTTATCCCGGGGGAGTGAAAAACTGTTTTTT.

This clone has only one observation. The chain links TRBV27 to TRBJ2-3, with 8 bases that match TRBD1. J was trimmed by 0 bases and V by 6 bases; bases with no gene match: 2. The CDR3 contains 14 residues. CDR1 is MNHEY, CDR2 SMNVEV, per germline (reference sequence). In DNA, the CDR3 is TGTGCCAGCAGCACAGGGGGTAGCACAGATACGCAGTATTTT. It yields the protein CASSTGGSTDTQYF.

The J gene is TRBJ2-7, the V gene TRBV7-2, with 7 bases fitting TRBD2. This CDR3 has 14 amino acids. Germline V lookup: CDR1 SGHTA, CDR2 FQGNSA. The ends lost 5 bases at V and 5 bases at J; junction bases unmatched: 9. The CDR3 sequence: CASSPSGNSHEQYF. The DNA of the CDR3 is TGTGCCAGCAGCCCCAGCGGGAACAGCCACGAGCAGTACTTC.

The chain is built from TRBV4-3 and TRBJ2-1, with TRBD2 identical over 9 bases. Germline V gene data show CDR1 as LGHNA and CDR2 as YSLEER. With 0 bases clipped from V and 2 bases from J, the junction kept 11 bases outside the gene matches. This CDR3 contains 19 residues. The CDR3 DNA follows: TGCGCCAGCAGCCAAGATGTCAGACCTAGCGGGACCCCCTACAATGAGCAGTTCTTC. Translation: CASSQDVRPSGTPYNEQFF.

The CDR3 spells CASSQDRSLEQYF. The CDR3 DNA follows: TGTGCCAGCAGCCAAGATCGGTCCCTCGAGCAGTACTTC. This rearrangement joins TRBV14 to TRBJ2-7, with D hard to call. V lost 0 bases, J lost 6 bases, and 9 bases lay in between. Germline CDR1 SGHDN, CDR2 FVKESK. The CDR3 runs 13 residues.

This rearrangement joins TRBV7-6 to TRBJ2-6; D not certain. Trimming removed 5 bases from V and 4 bases from J, with 12 bases in between. CDR3 size: 15 residues. The germline gives CDR1 SGHVS, CDR2 FNYEAQ. The CDR3 coding sequence is TGTGCCAGCAGCCCCTTTGAGTCCGGGGCCAACGTCCTGACTTTC. It yields the protein CASSPFESGANVLTF.

The chain has TRBV6-4 and TRBJ2-3; 12 nucleotides line up with TRBD2. This CDR3 is 17 amino acids long. Losses at the gene ends were 3 bases for V and 8 bases for J; bases not matched to a gene: 12. Germline V gene lookup returns CDR1 MRHNA and CDR2 SNTAGT. The CDR3 region has the DNA TGTGCCAGCAGTGAGACGACTAGCGGGAGACTCCAGGGTACGCAGTATTTT. Protein: CASSETTSGRLQGTQYF.

The V call is TRBV5-5, the J call TRBJ1-1; the match to TRBD1 covers 8 bases. CDR3 size: 12 residues. The germline CDR1 and CDR2 sequences are SGHKS and YYEKEE (reference sequence). The junction had 4 bases not matched to a gene; V was cut back by 7 bases and J by 5 bases. Here the CDR3 DNA reads TGTGCCAGCGGACAGGGTAGTACTGAAGCTTTCTTT. It is translated as CASGQGSTEAFF.

The chain has TRBV15 and TRBJ2-3; D possibly corresponds to TRBD1 (5 bases). V shed 3 bases and J shed 0 bases, with 13 bases lying between them. This CDR3 has 16 amino acids. Per the germline V gene, CDR1 is LNHNV and CDR2 is YYDKDF (reference sequence). This CDR3 reads CATSSKQVISTDTQYF. The CDR3 DNA sequence: TGTGCCACCAGCAGCAAACAGGTTATTAGCACAGATACGCAGTATTTT.

This clone was recorded once. Distinct nucleotide sequences in the sample also encode this CDR3. V and J are TRBV27 and TRBJ1-5; D is perhaps TRBD1 (5 bases). Between the trimmed V and J ends, which lost 6 bases and 0 bases, there was a span of 12 bases. Germline V CDR1 and CDR2: MNHEY, SMNVEV (reference sequence). There are 15 residues in the CDR3. The CDR3 is CASSPGQGSNQPQHF. CDR3 in DNA: TGTGCCAGCAGCCCCGGGCAGGGTAGCAATCAGCCCCAGCATTTT.

The sample holds a few counts of this clone. This chain joins TRBV5-1 and TRBJ1-4, with a possible D match to TRBD1 (6 bases). Germline assignment: CDR1 SGHRS and CDR2 YFSETQ. The CDR3 loop spans 14 amino acids. V was pared by 5 bases and J by 4 bases, with 12 bases between. In DNA form, the CDR3 reads TGCGCCAGCAGTCTCCTCAGGGGTAATGAAAAACTGTTTTTT. As protein: CASSLLRGNEKLFF.

The V gene is TRBV25-1, the J gene TRBJ1-3; 8 bases align to TRBD1. Trimming removed 5 bases from V and 4 bases from J; junction bases left unmatched: 7. Germline CDR1 is MGHDK and CDR2 is SYGVNS. This CDR3 has 15 residues. The CDR3 here is CASSIPTGVGNTIYF. As DNA, the CDR3 is TGTGCCAGCAGTATCCCGACAGGGGTAGGAAACACCATATATTTT.

The gene calls are TRBV6-4 and TRBJ1-2; TRBD1 matches at 8 bases. The length of the CDR3 is 16 residues. Per the germline V gene, CDR1 is MRHNA and CDR2 is SNTAGT. The V and J ends lost 10 bases and 3 bases, in that order; junction bases with no gene match: 16. CDR3 sequence: CATVTGTGHLDYGYTF. The CDR3 region has the DNA TGTGCCACCGTGACCGGGACAGGTCATTTAGACTATGGCTACACCTTC.

The chain uses TRBV19 and TRBJ2-1; D is possibly TRBD2 (6 bases). Germline V gene lookup returns CDR1 LNHDA and CDR2 SQIVND (reference sequence). This CDR3 contains 17 residues. Trimming stripped 5 bases from V and 7 bases from J, with 24 bases between. The CDR3 spells CASSVPSDYRALNEQFF. The CDR3 DNA follows: TGTGCCAGTAGTGTGCCTAGCGACTACCGGGCGCTTAATGAGCAGTTCTTC.

The J gene is TRBJ1-5, the V gene TRBV15, with TRBD1 as a possible D gene (6 bases). V gave up 0 bases and J gave up 7 bases, with 16 bases separating them. The CDR3 extends over 16 amino acids. Germline CDR1 is LNHNV and CDR2 is YYDKDF (reference sequence). This chain's CDR3 is CATSRDYRAPGQPQHF. The CDR3 DNA sequence: TGTGCCACCAGCAGAGATTACAGGGCCCCGGGACAGCCCCAGCATTTT.

The V call is TRBV11-3, the J call TRBJ1-3; no definite D call. The CDR3 loop spans 11 amino acids. CDR1 is SGHNT, CDR2 YENEEA, per germline. V was pared by 4 bases and J by 8 bases, with 6 bases between. CDR3 nucleotides: TGTGCCAGCAGCTCCCGCGACACCATATATTTT. Translation: CASSSRDTIYF.

The chain couples TRBV11-3 to TRBJ2-2, with TRBD2 matching over 9 bases. The CDR3 runs to 18 residues. With 0 bases clipped from V and 4 bases from J, the junction kept 9 bases outside the gene matches. Per the germline V gene, CDR1 is SGHNT and CDR2 is YENEEA. The CDR3 region is CASSLDRGSGSGTGELFF. The CDR3 nucleotides are TGTGCCAGCAGCTTAGATCGGGGTAGCGGGAGTGGCACCGGGGAGCTGTTTTTT.

CDR3 nucleotide sequence: TGTGCCAGCAGTGATCCTAGCCTACACTACGAGCAGTACTTC. It specifies CASSDPSLHYEQYF. This chain joins TRBV2 and TRBJ2-7; D might be TRBD2 (5 bases). Germline V gene data show CDR1 as SNHLY and CDR2 as FYNNEI. This CDR3 comprises 14 residues. V was clipped by 3 bases and J by 3 bases, with 12 bases between them.